Following are 31 T cell receptor beta chains from one sample sequenced in a study of T cell repertoires in cytomegalovirus infection. Via MiXCR, TCRdb re-called the reads, giving one row per CDR3 protein. Found here are fewer than 250,000 distinct CDR3 sequences, approximately 24% of them singletons; the top ten hold 18%. Sequencing used CD8+ T cells from PBMCs. Receptors were obtained from a human donor in good health (CMV status not recorded). Some clones in this sample may be carry-over from other donors' samples.

Many counts were recorded for this clonotype. The rearrangement joins TRBV28 to TRBJ2-3, with D unclear. This CDR3 spans 17 amino acids. Germline V CDR1 and CDR2: MDHEN, SYDVKM. Trimming cost V 0 bases and J 1 base, with 14 bases left between them. CDR3 DNA sequence: TGTGCCAGCAGTTTATGGGACCTAGGAGTAGGCACAGATACGCAGTATTTT. Translating it yields CASSLWDLGVGTDTQYF. Full variable domain (rest looked up from reference TRBV28 and TRBJ2-3): DVKVTQSSRYLVKRTGEKVFLECVQDMDHENMFWYRQDPGLGLRLIYFSYDVKMKEKGDIPEGYSVSREKKERFSLILESASTNQTSMYLCASSLWDLGVGTDTQYFGPGTRLTVL.

This clonotype was found a few times. The gene calls are TRBV28 and TRBJ2-7; 10 bases match TRBD2. This CDR3 contains 14 residues. Trimming removed 10 bases from V and 0 bases from J; junction bases left unmatched: 6. Per germline, CDR1 MDHEN and CDR2 SYDVKM. The CDR3 region is CATCGLADSYEQYF. The CDR3 nucleotides are TGTGCCACTTGCGGACTAGCGGACTCCTACGAGCAGTACTTC.

V and J are TRBV29-1 and TRBJ2-1, with D maybe TRBD1 (5 bases). The CDR3 consists of 12 residues. The V gene's germline CDR1 is SQVTM and CDR2 ANQGSEA. Trimming cost V 3 bases and J 7 bases, with 10 bases left between them. CDR3 sequence reads: CSVEAGSNEQFF. CDR3 sequence (DNA): TGCAGCGTTGAGGCAGGGTCAAATGAGCAGTTCTTC.

V is TRBV7-8 and J is TRBJ2-5, with 7 bases aligning to TRBD2. V was clipped by 3 bases and J by 1 base; unmatched bases: 11. This CDR3 contains 17 residues. Germline CDR1 SGHVS, CDR2 FQNEAQ. Here the CDR3 reads CASSLVLAGASQETQYF. CDR3 nucleotides: TGTGCCAGCAGCTTGGTGTTAGCGGGCGCCTCCCAAGAGACCCAGTACTTC.

This clonotype was found a few times. This chain connects TRBV5-4 to TRBJ2-3; the D call may be TRBD1 or TRBD2 (6 bases each). The CDR3 contains 16 residues. Germline assignment: CDR1 SGHNT and CDR2 YYREEE (reference sequence). The germline V and J ends were trimmed by 4 bases and 0 bases, with 15 bases remaining between them. The CDR3: CASSLGGGSSTDTQYF. CDR3 bases: TGTGCCAGCAGCCTGGGGGGCGGGTCGAGCACAGATACGCAGTATTTT.

This clonotype was recorded a few times. The gene calls are TRBV7-8 and TRBJ2-3; 12 bases match TRBD2. With V trimmed by 4 bases and J by 2 bases, 7 bases remained unmatched. The length of the CDR3 is 17 residues. The germline CDR1 and CDR2 sequences are SGHVS and FQNEAQ. The CDR3 DNA is TGTGCCAGCAGCTGGCAAAGGACTAGCGGGGACACAGATACGCAGTATTTT. This sequence encodes CASSWQRTSGDTDTQYF.

The chain carries TRBV15 and TRBJ2-5, with a possible D match to TRBD1 (6 bases). Deletions cut 3 bases from V and 7 bases from J, with 18 bases between. The CDR3 length is 15 residues. Germline values: CDR1 LNHNV, CDR2 YYDKDF (reference sequence). DNA for the CDR3: TGTGCCACCAGCAGGAGGGGGAGCAGGCAATGGACCCAGTACTTC. It yields the protein CATSRRGSRQWTQYF.

The chain couples TRBV20-1 to TRBJ2-7, with a weak D call TRBD1 (5 bases). Trimming removed 0 bases from V and 4 bases from J, with 22 bases in between. This CDR3 has 17 amino acids. Germline CDR1 is DFQATT and CDR2 is SNEGSKA (reference sequence). In DNA form, the CDR3 reads TGCAGTGCTAGAGATATCGTACAGGCTTCCCCCAATTACGAGCAGTACTTC. It translates to CSARDIVQASPNYEQYF.

The J gene is TRBJ1-2, the V gene TRBV7-9, with TRBD1 identical over 7 bases. The germline CDR1 and CDR2 sequences are SEHNR and FQNEAQ (reference sequence). V was clipped by 5 bases and J by 7 bases; unmatched bases: 13. This CDR3 contains 15 residues. The CDR3, as DNA: TGTGCCAGCAGCGCACAGGGGCTACCTCTCGTTGGCTACACCTTC. Amino acid sequence: CASSAQGLPLVGYTF.

This clonotype is a singleton in its sample. The chain uses TRBV6-6 and TRBJ1-1; 7 bases fit TRBD1. CDR3 length equals 15 residues. The V gene's germline CDR1 is MNHNY and CDR2 SVGAGI (reference sequence). With V trimmed by 5 bases and J by 0 bases, 6 bases remained unmatched. The CDR3 region has the DNA TGTGCCAGCAGTAGGGACAGTACGATGAACACTGAAGCTTTCTTT. The encoded protein is CASSRDSTMNTEAFF.

This clonotype was observed at least ten times. This chain joins TRBV7-2 and TRBJ2-7, with no clear D. Germline assignment: CDR1 SGHTA and CDR2 FQGNSA. The V end lost 1 base, the J end lost 0 bases, and 4 bases lay between the germline ends. This CDR3 spans 13 amino acids. The CDR3 coding sequence is TGTGCCAGCAGCTTAGAGAACTCCTACGAGCAGTACTTC. It is translated as CASSLENSYEQYF. The variable domain in full, completed from reference TRBV7-2 and TRBJ2-7, reads GAGVSQSPSNKVTEKGKDVELRCDPISGHTALYWYRQSLGQGLEFLIYFQGNSAPDKSGLPSDRFSAERTGGSVSTLTIQRTQQEDSAVYLCASSLENSYEQYFGPGTRLTVT.

This clonotype has at least ten counts. The chain combines TRBV7-2 with TRBJ2-3; D remains ambiguous. The CDR3 covers 17 residues. With 0 bases removed from V and 0 bases from J, the gap between germline ends came to 13 bases. Per germline, CDR1 SGHTA and CDR2 FQGNSA. The CDR3 loop is CASSLAAPVGSTDTQYF. CDR3 DNA sequence: TGTGCCAGCAGCTTAGCGGCGCCAGTCGGGAGCACAGATACGCAGTATTTT.

This clonotype was seen just once. J is TRBJ2-7 and V is TRBV20-1; D is undetermined. There are 15 residues in the CDR3. Germline-derived CDR1 and CDR2 are DFQATT and SNEGSKA (reference sequence). V dropped 2 bases and J dropped 0 bases, with 14 bases sitting between them. CDR3 nucleotide sequence: TGCAGTGCTAGACCTGTGGCAGGATTCTCCTACGAGCAGTACTTC. It encodes CSARPVAGFSYEQYF.

In this sample, this clonotype turned up a few times. CDR3 loop: CASSGSRGSQETQYF. The CDR3 DNA reads as TGTGCCAGCAGTGGATCCAGGGGGTCCCAAGAGACCCAGTACTTC. The V gene is TRBV2, the J gene TRBJ2-5; 7 bases align to TRBD1. Germline V gene sequence: CDR1 SNHLY, CDR2 FYNNEI. The CDR3 is made up of 15 amino acids. After removal of 4 bases from V and 1 base from J, the junction contained 6 bases not matched to a gene.

This clonotype has only a few counts. The rearrangement links TRBV4-1 to TRBJ2-3; D uncertain. V lost 0 bases to trimming and J lost 4 bases, with 5 bases between them. The CDR3 totals 13 residues. CDR1 is MGHRA and CDR2 is YSYEKL in the germline V gene. This CDR3 reads CASSQEIPDTQYF. The CDR3 DNA follows: TGCGCCAGCAGCCAAGAAATCCCAGATACGCAGTATTTT.

This clonotype was counted a few times. V is TRBV4-1 and J is TRBJ1-5; D call uncertain. The germline gives CDR1 MGHRA, CDR2 YSYEKL. The CDR3 length is 15 residues. V lost 1 base, J lost 4 bases, and 11 bases lay in between. The CDR3 protein is CASSQGFSMNQPQHF. Here the CDR3 DNA reads TGCGCCAGCAGCCAAGGTTTCTCCATGAATCAGCCCCAGCATTTT.

This clonotype was seen at least ten times. The chain joins TRBV7-9 to TRBJ2-1, with 12 bases identical to TRBD2. V shed 4 bases and J 6 bases; nucleotides not matched to a gene: 4. CDR1 is SEHNR, CDR2 FQNEAQ, per germline (reference sequence). The CDR3 runs 15 residues. In DNA form, the CDR3 reads TGTGCCAGCAGCTCGAGGACTAGCGGGACCAATGAGCAGTTCTTC. Protein sequence: CASSSRTSGTNEQFF.

The V gene is TRBV10-3, the J gene TRBJ1-1, with D possibly matching TRBD1 (6 bases). V was pared by 3 bases and J by 3 bases, with 14 bases between. CDR1 and CDR2 (germline): ENHRY, SYGVKD. CDR3 length: 15 amino acids. The CDR3 DNA is TGTGCCATCAGTGACGGTGGCAGGGGACACACTGAAGCTTTCTTT. Its protein is CAISDGGRGHTEAFF.

There are many counts of this clonotype. The chain couples TRBV28 to TRBJ2-2, with 12 bases aligning to TRBD2. CDR1 MDHEN and CDR2 SYDVKM come from the germline V gene. The junction had 13 bases not matched to a gene; V was cut back by 5 bases and J by 3 bases. The CDR3 length is 19 residues. Written as DNA, the CDR3 is TGTGCCAGCAGTCCCCTAAGACTAGCGGGGGCCCCTGACACCGGGGAGCTGTTTTTT. This sequence encodes CASSPLRLAGAPDTGELFF. The entire variable domain, with the rest obtained from reference TRBV28 and TRBJ2-2, is as follows: DVKVTQSSRYLVKRTGEKVFLECVQDMDHENMFWYRQDPGLGLRLIYFSYDVKMKEKGDIPEGYSVSREKKERFSLILESASTNQTSMYLCASSPLRLAGAPDTGELFFGEGSRLTVL.

This chain joins TRBV7-6 and TRBJ2-1; D is perhaps TRBD1 (6 bases). V gave up 5 bases and J gave up 4 bases, with 15 bases separating them. The CDR3 has 15 residues. CDR1 SGHVS and CDR2 FNYEAQ come from the germline V gene. In DNA form, the CDR3 reads TGTGCCAGCAGCCCGCTCAGGGGCCTATACAATGAGCAGTTCTTC. Protein: CASSPLRGLYNEQFF.

The table lists this clonotype with a few counts. The rearrangement joins TRBV7-2 to TRBJ2-5; 10 bases fit TRBD2. Trimming took 6 bases from V and 0 from J; bases not matched to a gene: 10. The CDR3 covers 17 residues. Germline-derived CDR1 and CDR2 are SGHTA and FQGNSA. CDR3 sequence reads: CASRLSGGTNYQETQYF. CDR3 nucleotides: TGTGCCAGCAGACTTAGCGGGGGGACGAACTACCAAGAGACCCAGTACTTC.

The chain employs TRBV27 and TRBJ2-6, with 13 bases matching TRBD2. Per the germline V gene, CDR1 is MNHEY and CDR2 is SMNVEV (reference sequence). V shed 5 bases, J shed 0 bases, and the junction held 10 bases outside the gene matches. The CDR3 is 20 amino acids. CDR3 nucleotide sequence: TGTGCCAGCAGTCCTTACCAGACTAGCGGGGGGCCCTCTGGGGCCAACGTCCTGACTTTC. Amino acid sequence: CASSPYQTSGGPSGANVLTF. Full variable domain (rest looked up from reference TRBV27 and TRBJ2-6): EAQVTQNPRYLITVTGKKLTVTCSQNMNHEYMSWYRQDPGLGLRQIYYSMNVEVTDKGDVPEGYKVSRKEKRNFPLILESPSPNQTSLYFCASSPYQTSGGPSGANVLTFGAGSRLTVL.

The chain has TRBV27 and TRBJ2-2; D may be TRBD2 (5 bases). Germline CDR1 is MNHEY and CDR2 is SMNVEV (reference sequence). The CDR3 runs 16 residues. The ends were cut back, 10 bases at V and 6 bases at J, with 24 bases in the middle. The CDR3 nucleotides are TGTGCCACCGGGGATTGGCGCACTCTCCATGCCGGGGAGCTGTTTTTT. Translating it yields CATGDWRTLHAGELFF.

This clonotype occurred a few times. This chain joins TRBV2 and TRBJ1-1; D is uncertain. V was pared by 2 bases and J by 4 bases, with 8 bases between. CDR1 is SNHLY, CDR2 FYNNEI, per germline. This CDR3 comprises 13 residues. The CDR3 DNA is TGTGCCAGCAGTGAATTTTACGCCACTGAAGCTTTCTTT. Amino acids: CASSEFYATEAFF.

This clonotype was detected once. J is TRBJ2-5 and V is TRBV5-5; no firm D call. CDR1 is SGHKS, CDR2 YYEKEE, per germline (reference sequence). V gave up 1 base and J gave up 1 base, with 5 bases separating them. The CDR3 length is 13 residues. The CDR3 nucleotides are TGTGCCAGCAGCTTGAGGGCCCAAGAGACCCAGTACTTC. This codes for CASSLRAQETQYF.

As for this clonotype: This may arise from a read error, as a much more abundant clone is one base away. The CDR3 coding sequence is TGTGCCAGCAGCCTACTCGGCACTCAAGCTTTCTTT. Translation: CASSLLGTQAFF. V usage is TRBV12-3 or TRBV12-4 and J usage is TRBJ1-1; D gene unclear. The CDR3 totals 12 residues.

This clonotype was found a few times. This chain uses TRBV6-5 with TRBJ1-1; TRBD1 matches at 7 bases. Germline CDR1 and CDR2: MNHEY and SVGAGI. The trim removed 3 bases at V and 2 bases at J, leaving 3 bases unmatched. This CDR3 comprises 14 residues. The CDR3 DNA is TGTGCCAGCAGTTATACAGGGGTTAACACTGAAGCTTTCTTT. It codes for CASSYTGVNTEAFF.

This chain connects TRBV3-1 to TRBJ2-7; D call uncertain. V gave up 1 base and J gave up 2 bases, with 6 bases separating them. This CDR3 is 13 amino acids long. Germline CDR1 reads LGHDT; CDR2 reads YNNKEL (reference sequence). The chain's CDR3 is CASSQGSPYEQYF. The CDR3 nucleotides are TGTGCCAGCAGCCAAGGATCCCCCTACGAGCAGTACTTC.

The chain employs TRBV12-5 and TRBJ2-1; TRBD1 matches at 7 bases. The V gene end was trimmed by 6 bases and the J gene end by 8 bases; junction bases not matched to a gene: 7. CDR1 LGHNT and CDR2 FRNRAP come from the germline V gene. This CDR3 has 13 residues. CDR3 in amino acids: CASGTGRADEQFF. CDR3 sequence (DNA): TGTGCTAGTGGGACAGGGCGGGCCGATGAGCAGTTCTTC.

This clonotype was detected ten times or more. The V gene is TRBV19, the J gene TRBJ1-5, with D unresolved. Germline V CDR1 and CDR2: LNHDA, SQIVND (reference sequence). V lost 7 bases, J lost 2 bases, and 15 bases lay in between. The CDR3 length is 15 residues. The CDR3 nucleotides are TGTGCCAGTACCGGGAGTAACGGCGGCAATCAGCCCCAGCATTTT. As protein: CASTGSNGGNQPQHF.

This clonotype has more than one count but fewer than ten. CDR3 sequence: CASGTGTGPPNTEAFF. In nucleotides, the CDR3 is TGCGCCAGCGGGACGGGGACAGGACCACCTAACACTGAAGCTTTCTTT. The chain uses TRBV5-1 and TRBJ1-1, with TRBD1 matching 8 bases. J lost 2 bases, V lost 7 bases, and 13 bases had no gene match. Germline V gives CDR1 SGHRS, CDR2 YFSETQ. The CDR3 totals 16 residues.